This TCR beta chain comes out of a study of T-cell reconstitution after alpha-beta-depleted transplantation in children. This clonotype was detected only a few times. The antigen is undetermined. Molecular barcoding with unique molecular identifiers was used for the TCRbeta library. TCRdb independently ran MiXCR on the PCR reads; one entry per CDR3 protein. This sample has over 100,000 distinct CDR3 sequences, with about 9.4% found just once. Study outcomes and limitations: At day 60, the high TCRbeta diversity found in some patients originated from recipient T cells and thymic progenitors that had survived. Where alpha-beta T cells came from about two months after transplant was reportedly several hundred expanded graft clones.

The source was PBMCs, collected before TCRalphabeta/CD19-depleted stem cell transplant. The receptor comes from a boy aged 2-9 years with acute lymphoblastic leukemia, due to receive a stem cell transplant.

CDR3 in amino acids: CRVNTEAFF. In nucleotides, the CDR3 is TGTAGGGTAAACACTGAAGCTTTCTTT. The rearrangement links TRBV25-1 to TRBJ1-1, with D uncertain. The CDR3 runs 9 residues. Germline CDR1 reads MGHDK; CDR2 reads SYGVNS.